The 26 T cell receptor beta chains reported below all come from one sample, sequenced in a study of early T cells in non-severe SARS-CoV-2 infection. TCRdb reprocessed the 5' RACE reads via MiXCR and lists one record per CDR3 protein. The sample comprises about 22,000 distinct CDR3 sequences, about 4.7% of which are singletons, and roughly 15% rests with the top ten. The sample consisted of whole blood. These receptors all stem from an adult who was a healthcare worker with PCR-confirmed SARS-CoV-2 infection or an uninfected control (not recorded which).

The chain joins TRBV3-1 to TRBJ2-2, with 7 bases matching TRBD1. J lost 6 bases, V lost 0 bases, and 7 bases had no gene match. CDR3 length: 16 amino acids. Germline V CDR1 and CDR2: LGHDT, YNNKEL (reference sequence). The CDR3 nucleotides read TGTGCCAGCAGCCAAGACAGTCGAGGGGGCCCCGGGGAGCTGTTTTTT. It translates to CASSQDSRGGPGELFF.

The sample holds many counts of this clonotype. The V call is TRBV9, the J call TRBJ2-3; TRBD2 matches 7 bases. Unmatched junction bases numbered 3, after V lost 2 bases and J lost 6 bases. This CDR3 contains 13 residues. CDR1 SGDLS and CDR2 YYNGEE come from the germline V gene. CDR3 coding DNA: TGTGCCAGCAGCGTGACGACTAGCGATACGCAGTATTTT. Protein: CASSVTTSDTQYF.

This sequence joins TRBV10-3 and TRBJ2-1, with D perhaps assigned TRBD1 or TRBD2 (5 bases each). The V gene lost 2 bases and the J gene lost 4 bases, with 9 bases spanning the gap. CDR3 length equals 14 residues. Germline V gene data show CDR1 as ENHRY and CDR2 as SYGVKD. CDR3 amino acids: CAISEAREYNEQFF. CDR3 DNA sequence: TGTGCCATCAGTGAGGCCAGGGAGTACAATGAGCAGTTCTTC.

The chain uses TRBV9 and TRBJ2-1; a weak D match, TRBD2 (6 bases). CDR1 is SGDLS and CDR2 is YYNGEE in the germline V gene. The V and J ends lost 3 bases and 9 bases respectively, with 19 bases between them. The CDR3 is 15 amino acids. The CDR3: CASSAGLLSWSEQFF. The CDR3 DNA sequence: TGTGCCAGCAGCGCGGGACTCCTTAGCTGGAGTGAGCAGTTCTTC.

This clonotype was picked up many times. The rearrangement links TRBV5-1 to TRBJ2-3, with TRBD2 matching 13 bases. Germline CDR1 SGHRS, CDR2 YFSETQ. With 4 bases clipped from V and 3 bases from J, the junction kept 5 bases outside the gene matches. The CDR3 length is 16 residues. In DNA form, the CDR3 reads TGCGCCAGCAGCACCACGGGACTAGCGGGGACAGATACGCAGTATTTT. Encoded protein: CASSTTGLAGTDTQYF.

This clonotype was seen more than once but under ten times. The chain carries TRBV7-2 and TRBJ1-1; the D gene is possibly TRBD1 (6 bases). Germline CDR1 is SGHTA and CDR2 is FQGNSA. Trimming took off 3 bases at V and 1 base at J, with 12 bases between the two ends. The CDR3 is 15 residues long. CDR3 bases: TGTGCCAGCAGCTTCAACAGGGCCTCGAACACTGAAGCTTTCTTT. Protein: CASSFNRASNTEAFF.

This clonotype was recorded many times. The chain has TRBV6-5 and TRBJ2-1; TRBD1 aligns across 8 bases. The CDR3 totals 18 residues. V lost 2 bases, J lost 0 bases, and 9 bases stayed unmatched. CDR1 and CDR2 from the germline V gene are MNHEY and SVGAGI. CDR3 DNA: TGTGCCAGCAGTTACCTCTCTCGGACAGGGAGCTCCTACAATGAGCAGTTCTTC. Translation gives CASSYLSRTGSSYNEQFF.

The CDR3 reads CASSTTSGRTQYF. The CDR3, as DNA: TGTGCCAGCAGCACGACTAGCGGGCGGACCCAGTACTTC. The chain is built from TRBV7-3 and TRBJ2-5; 10 nucleotides align to TRBD2. The CDR3 contains 13 residues. The germline gives CDR1 SGHTA, CDR2 FQGTGA. Trimming at V came to 5 bases and at J to 7 bases, leaving 4 bases not matched to a gene. Looking up the rest from reference TRBV7-3 and TRBJ2-5 gives the full variable domain: GAGVSQTPSNKVTEKGKYVELRCDPISGHTALYWYRQSLGQGPEFLIYFQGTGAADDSGLPNDRFFAVRPEGSVSTLKIQRTERGDSAVYLCASSTTSGRTQYFGPGTRLLVL.

The V call is TRBV10-1, the J call TRBJ2-3; no clear D. The CDR3 loop spans 17 amino acids. The germline V and J ends were trimmed by 0 bases and 0 bases, with 13 bases remaining between them. Germline assignment: CDR1 WNHNN and CDR2 SYGVQD (reference sequence). The CDR3 region is CASSESTRATSTDTQYF. CDR3 DNA sequence: TGCGCCAGCAGTGAGTCGACTCGGGCGACTAGCACAGATACGCAGTATTTT.

This clonotype was counted ten times or more. The chain joins TRBV5-1 to TRBJ1-1; maybe TRBD1 (5 bases). The germline gives CDR1 SGHRS, CDR2 YFSETQ. V lost 1 base to trimming and J lost 1 base, with 11 bases between them. The CDR3 is 15 amino acids. The CDR3 sequence is CASSLLPGRNTEAFF. CDR3 nucleotides: TGCGCCAGCAGCTTGCTACCAGGGAGGAACACTGAAGCTTTCTTT.

This clonotype has more than one count but fewer than ten. This chain uses TRBV5-6 with TRBJ2-1, with D perhaps TRBD1 or TRBD2 (5 bases each). V was trimmed by 4 bases and J by 3 bases, leaving 14 bases between them. Germline V lookup: CDR1 SGHDT, CDR2 YYEEEE. The CDR3 contains 15 residues. CDR3 nucleotides: TGTGCCAGCAGCATAACCGGGGCTGGCTACAATGAGCAGTTCTTC. This encodes CASSITGAGYNEQFF.

Judged by abundance, this clonotype is large. The chain recombines TRBV19 with TRBJ2-6; no clear D. Germline CDR1 is LNHDA and CDR2 is SQIVND (reference sequence). There are 14 residues in the CDR3. With 0 bases removed from V and 6 bases from J, the gap between germline ends came to 6 bases. CDR3 DNA: TGTGCCAGTAGTATAGATCTCCTGGCCAACGTCCTGACTTTC. This encodes CASSIDLLANVLTF.

This clonotype was observed a few times. The chain has TRBV11-2 and TRBJ2-1, with TRBD2 as a possible D gene (7 bases). Germline V CDR1 and CDR2: SGHAT, FQNNGV. CDR3 length: 16 amino acids. The ends were cut back, 0 bases at V and 0 bases at J, with 9 bases in the middle. CDR3 sequence (DNA): TGTGCCAGCAGCTTAGACGGGGGGCCCTCCTACAATGAGCAGTTCTTC. As protein: CASSLDGGPSYNEQFF. Using reference TRBV11-2 and TRBJ2-1 for the parts outside the CDR3, the full variable domain is EAGVAQSPRYKIIEKRQSVAFWCNPISGHATLYWYQQILGQGPKLLIQFQNNGVVDDSQLPKDRFSAERLKGVDSTLKIQPAKLEDSAVYLCASSLDGGPSYNEQFFGPGTRLTVL.

This clonotype has at least ten counts. The V and J genes are TRBV27 and TRBJ2-2, with D uncertain. The V and J ends lost 2 bases and 6 bases respectively, with 7 bases between them. Germline values: CDR1 MNHEY, CDR2 SMNVEV (reference sequence). CDR3 size: 13 residues. In DNA form, the CDR3 reads TGTGCCAGCAGTTTACTAACCGCCGGGGAGCTGTTTTTT. This gives the protein CASSLLTAGELFF.

CDR3 coding DNA: TGTGCCAGCAGCTTCCAAGGGGGCAGGAATACGCAGTATTTT. Translated, it gives CASSFQGGRNTQYF. The rearrangement joins TRBV11-1 to TRBJ2-3; 7 nucleotides agree with TRBD1. Germline CDR1 SGHAT, CDR2 FQDESV (reference sequence). The CDR3 contains 14 residues. V dropped 3 bases and J dropped 7; count of bases not matched to a gene: 7. Based on the CDR3 plus reference TRBV11-1 and TRBJ2-3, the full variable domain is EAEVAQSPRYKITEKSQAVAFWCDPISGHATLYWYRQILGQGPELLVQFQDESVVDDSQLPKDRFSAERLKGVDSTLKIQPAELGDSAMYLCASSFQGGRNTQYFGPGTRLTVL.

This clonotype has at least ten counts. The genes are TRBV7-9 and TRBJ1-6; tentative D call: TRBD1 (5 bases). The germline CDR1 and CDR2 sequences are SEHNR and FQNEAQ (reference sequence). The CDR3 contains 15 residues. Trimming cost V 5 bases and J 6 bases, with 14 bases left between them. The DNA for the CDR3 is TGTGCCAGCAGCCCGGTTCACGGGGGTAATTCACCCCTCCACTTT. Its translation: CASSPVHGGNSPLHF.

This clonotype was counted many times. V is TRBV7-8 and J is TRBJ1-4; D may be TRBD1 (5 bases). The CDR3 runs to 12 residues. The germline V gene has CDR1 SGHVS and CDR2 FQNEAQ. The V gene lost 0 bases and the J gene lost 12 bases, with 8 bases spanning the gap. CDR3 protein: CASSLARVELFF. The CDR3 bases are TGTGCCAGCAGCTTAGCCAGGGTTGAACTGTTTTTT.

In this sample, this clonotype turned up a few times. The chain carries TRBV7-6 and TRBJ2-7, with D possibly TRBD1 on 5 matching bases. The CDR3 totals 15 residues. Trimming removed 4 bases from V and 2 bases from J, with 15 bases in between. CDR1 and CDR2 from the germline V gene are SGHVS and FNYEAQ. In DNA form, the CDR3 reads TGTGCCAGCAGCTCCCAACAGGCCCCTACCTACGAGCAGTACTTC. This translates into CASSSQQAPTYEQYF.

Many counts were recorded for this clonotype. The chain is built from TRBV20-1 and TRBJ2-5; tentative D call: TRBD2 (5 bases). Germline lookup yields CDR1 DFQATT and CDR2 SNEGSKA (reference sequence). The CDR3 totals 12 residues. V gave up 4 bases and J gave up 7 bases, with 13 bases separating them. CDR3 in DNA: TGCAGTGCTATCCCGGACTCTGGGACCCAGTACTTC. This translates into CSAIPDSGTQYF.

The DNA of the CDR3 is TGCAGCGTTGTAGTATGGGGGCGGGAAAACATTCAGTACTTC. It codes for CSVVVWGRENIQYF. The chain couples TRBV29-1 to TRBJ2-4; TRBD1 might be the D (6 bases). The CDR3 length is 14 residues. Germline CDR1 SQVTM, CDR2 ANQGSEA. Trimming stripped 4 bases from V and 5 bases from J, with 15 bases between.

This clonotype was found many times. The rearrangement uses TRBV11-1 and TRBJ1-4; TRBD1 matches 9 bases. CDR1 and CDR2 (germline): SGHAT, FQDESV (reference sequence). This CDR3 is built from 17 residues. After removal of 4 bases from V and 5 bases from J, the junction contained 11 bases not matched to a gene. This CDR3 reads CASSSTDRGWRNEKLFF. The CDR3 DNA is TGTGCCAGCAGCTCTACGGACAGGGGCTGGAGGAATGAAAAACTGTTTTTT.

By share of the sample, this clonotype is medium-sized. The rearrangement joins TRBV19 to TRBJ1-5; a possible D gene is TRBD1 (6 bases). The CDR3 loop spans 14 amino acids. The V end lost 7 bases, the J end lost 4 bases, and 14 bases lay between the germline ends. CDR1 and CDR2 from the germline V gene are LNHDA and SQIVND (reference sequence). The CDR3 sequence is CASTAEGGNQPQHF. CDR3 sequence (DNA): TGTGCCAGTACCGCCGAGGGGGGGAATCAGCCCCAGCATTTT.

This clonotype showed up just a few times. As DNA, the CDR3 is TGTGCCAGCAGTCCCCCCAATACAGACTCCTACGAGCAGTACTTC. Translating gives CASSPPNTDSYEQYF. The chain recombines TRBV2 with TRBJ2-7; D unclear. Germline V gives CDR1 SNHLY, CDR2 FYNNEI. The CDR3 consists of 15 residues. Trimming stripped 5 bases from V and 0 bases from J, with 14 bases between.

This clonotype was seen repeatedly, ten times or more. The gene calls are TRBV24-1 and TRBJ1-1; 7 bases are a match to TRBD1. Germline V gives CDR1 KGHDR, CDR2 SFDVKD. The CDR3 sequence is 15 residues long. Losses at the gene ends were 3 bases for V and 5 bases for J; bases not matched to a gene: 8. In DNA form, the CDR3 reads TGTGCCACCAGTGATGGTGGACAGGCGGGAACTGAAGCTTTCTTT. Amino acid sequence: CATSDGGQAGTEAFF.

This rearrangement joins TRBV29-1 to TRBJ1-2; D possibly corresponds to TRBD1 (5 bases). CDR1 is SQVTM and CDR2 is ANQGSEA in the germline V gene. The germline V and J ends were trimmed by 4 bases and 9 bases, with 15 bases remaining between them. CDR3 length equals 12 residues. CDR3 sequence (DNA): TGCAGCGTTGTGACCCAGCAGGGCCGCTACACCTTC. The encoded protein is CSVVTQQGRYTF. The full variable domain, rest sourced from reference TRBV29-1 and TRBJ1-2, is SAVISQKPSRDICQRGTSLTIQCQVDSQVTMMFWYRQQPGQSLTLIATANQGSEATYESGFVIDKFPISRPNLTFSTLTVSNMSPEDSSIYLCSVVTQQGRYTFGSGTRLTVV.

This clonotype was seen many times. This rearrangement joins TRBV7-3 to TRBJ2-3; 8 bases agree with TRBD2. Germline CDR1 SGHTA, CDR2 FQGTGA. There are 14 residues in the CDR3. After removal of 5 bases from V and 10 bases from J, the junction contained 11 bases not matched to a gene. The CDR3 reads CASSQSGGPPAQYF. Here the CDR3 DNA reads TGTGCCAGCAGCCAGAGCGGGGGCCCCCCCGCGCAGTATTTT.